The 23 T cell receptor beta chains below all came from one sample that was sequenced in a study of T cell clones after liver transplantation. Only in-frame clones appear in the TCRdb table, and some are missing; sequencing was by immunoSEQ multiplex PCR. There are roughly 51,000 clones in the sample; 55% to 75% occur only once, and 9.9% lies in the top ten. The specimen was CD4+ T cells from blood, collected approximately 54 months after liver transplant. The source of these receptors is a human patient who received a liver transplant. Some T cells may have come from the graft donor.

The rearrangement links TRBV6-4 to TRBJ1-5, with 7 bases aligning to TRBD1. This CDR3 spans 16 amino acids. V shed 3 bases and J 2 bases; nucleotides not matched to a gene: 7. Germline V lookup: CDR1 MRHNA, CDR2 SNTAGT. CDR3 nucleotide sequence: TGTGCCAGCAGTGAATCAGGGGGGCTTGGCAATCAGCCCCAGCATTTT. Protein sequence: CASSESGGLGNQPQHF.

The CDR3 DNA follows: TGTGCCAGCAGTGAGAGGGGGCCCGGGGAGCTGTTTTTT. It is translated as CASSERGPGELFF. The chain employs TRBV2 and TRBJ2-2, with TRBD1 matching over 7 bases. V lost 3 bases and J lost 6; bases outside the gene matches: 1. Germline V gene lookup returns CDR1 SNHLY and CDR2 FYNNEI. This CDR3 is built from 13 residues.

V gene TRBV28 combines with J gene TRBJ1-3; the D gene is possibly TRBD1 (6 bases). Germline V gene data show CDR1 as MDHEN and CDR2 as SYDVKM. This CDR3 contains 16 residues. V gave up 4 bases and J gave up 0 bases, with 13 bases separating them. CDR3 sequence: CASSYRVRSSGNTIYF. CDR3 nucleotides: TGTGCCAGCAGTTACAGGGTCCGAAGCTCTGGAAACACCATATATTTT.

As regards this clone: This sample includes further DNA sequences coding for the same CDR3. CDR3 in DNA: TGTGCCAGCAGTGAGGAGCGGGGGGCCGGAGATACGCAGTATTTT. Translating gives CASSEERGAGDTQYF. The rearrangement joins TRBV2 to TRBJ2-3; the match to TRBD2 covers 9 bases. V was clipped by 3 bases and J by 5 bases; unmatched bases: 6. From germline, CDR1 is SNHLY and CDR2 FYNNEI. This CDR3 has 15 amino acids.

This chain connects TRBV10-1 to TRBJ1-1; D is ambiguous. In germline, CDR1 is WNHNN, CDR2 SYGVQD (reference sequence). Trimming shortened V by 6 bases and J by 0 bases, and 8 bases separated the two germline ends. CDR3 size: 13 residues. CDR3 DNA sequence: TGCGCCAGCAGACAGTCGCTGAACACTGAAGCTTTCTTT. Protein sequence: CASRQSLNTEAFF.

The V gene is TRBV10-2, the J gene TRBJ2-2, with D perhaps TRBD1 or TRBD2 (5 bases each). V was cut by 10 bases and J by 7 bases, with 16 bases left in between. Germline assignment: CDR1 WSHSY and CDR2 SAAADI. There are 13 residues in the CDR3. As DNA, the CDR3 is TGCGCCACCCCCGTGGGGACGAACGGGGAGCTGTTTTTT. It codes for CATPVGTNGELFF.

The chain couples TRBV5-8 to TRBJ2-4; D ambiguous. The CDR3 loop spans 13 amino acids. Per the germline V gene, CDR1 is SGHTS and CDR2 is YDEGEE. Deletions cut 0 bases from V and 7 bases from J, with 8 bases between. CDR3 amino acids: CASSLVSANIQYF. Here the CDR3 DNA reads TGTGCCAGCAGCTTGGTATCAGCTAACATTCAGTACTTC.

The chain carries TRBV27 and TRBJ1-2; D remains ambiguous. Germline V gene lookup returns CDR1 MNHEY and CDR2 SMNVEV (reference sequence). V lost 3 bases and J lost 6, with 20 bases in between. This CDR3 spans 16 amino acids. The CDR3 spells CASSFAQPRGLNGYTF. In nucleotides, the CDR3 is TGTGCCAGCAGTTTCGCCCAACCCCGGGGATTGAATGGCTACACCTTC.

The V and J genes are TRBV4-1 and TRBJ1-4; unclear D gene. The CDR3 is made up of 13 amino acids. Per the germline V gene, CDR1 is MGHRA and CDR2 is YSYEKL. The V and J ends lost 1 base and 9 bases respectively, with 9 bases between them. This chain's CDR3 is CASSQVIQQKLFF. The CDR3 coding sequence is TGCGCCAGCAGCCAAGTAATACAGCAAAAACTGTTTTTT.

CDR3 loop: CASSRTSGGATGELFF. The CDR3 DNA follows: TGTGCCAGCAGTCGGACTAGCGGGGGAGCCACCGGGGAGCTGTTTTTT. The rearrangement links TRBV28 to TRBJ2-2; 13 nucleotides line up with TRBD2. Germline-derived CDR1 and CDR2 are MDHEN and SYDVKM. With 5 bases clipped from V and 4 bases from J, the junction kept 4 bases outside the gene matches. CDR3 length: 16 residues.

Only one count was recorded for this clone. This chain links TRBV6-1 with TRBJ2-7; D possibly uses TRBD1 or TRBD2 (6 bases each). The CDR3 sequence is 14 residues long. Trimming shortened V by 0 bases and J by 6 bases, and 12 bases separated the two germline ends. Germline V gene sequence: CDR1 MNHNS, CDR2 SASEGT. In DNA form, the CDR3 reads TGTGCCAGCAGTGAAGCGGGGGGCAAGGGCGAGCAGTACTTC. Translation gives CASSEAGGKGEQYF.

This rearrangement joins TRBV19 to TRBJ2-7; 9 positions match TRBD2. Trimming at V came to 4 bases and at J to 4 bases, leaving 8 bases not matched to a gene. Germline CDR1 reads LNHDA; CDR2 reads SQIVND (reference sequence). This CDR3 has 15 amino acids. CDR3 DNA: TGTGCCAGTAGTACCGGACTAGCGTCGTCATACGAGCAGTACTTC. Its protein is CASSTGLASSYEQYF.

This chain connects TRBV7-9 to TRBJ2-7; TRBD1 is a possible D gene (6 bases). This CDR3 spans 13 amino acids. The V gene lost 5 bases and the J gene lost 5 bases, with 13 bases spanning the gap. The germline gives CDR1 SEHNR, CDR2 FQNEAQ (reference sequence). The CDR3 bases are TGTGCCAGCAGCACGCGACAGGCCCACGAGCAGTACTTC. It yields the protein CASSTRQAHEQYF.

The rearrangement uses TRBV11-3 and TRBJ2-1; TRBD1 matches 9 bases. Trimming removed 5 bases from V and 6 bases from J; junction bases left unmatched: 5. This CDR3 comprises 14 residues. CDR1 is SGHNT and CDR2 is YENEEA in the germline V gene. The CDR3 DNA is TGTGCCAGCAGCCCCGGGACAGGGCTCAATGAGCAGTTCTTC. It encodes CASSPGTGLNEQFF. Based on the CDR3 plus reference TRBV11-3 and TRBJ2-1, the full variable domain is EAGVVQSPRYKIIEKKQPVAFWCNPISGHNTLYWYLQNLGQGPELLIRYENEEAVDDSQLPKDRFSAERLKGVDSTLKIQPAELGDSAVYLCASSPGTGLNEQFFGPGTRLTVL.

The chain recombines TRBV7-2 with TRBJ1-5, with 10 bases aligning to TRBD1. Germline V gene data show CDR1 as SGHTA and CDR2 as FQGNSA. The CDR3 loop spans 16 amino acids. J gave up 1 base and V 2 bases, and 2 bases lay outside the gene matches. In DNA, the CDR3 is TGTGCCAGCAGCTTAATGGGACAGGGGAGCAATCAGCCCCAGCATTTT. This encodes CASSLMGQGSNQPQHF.

As DNA, the CDR3 is TGTGCCTGGAGCGGGGGCGCCTATAATTCACCCCTCCACTTT. This codes for CAWSGGAYNSPLHF. V usage is TRBV30 and J usage is TRBJ1-6; possibly TRBD1 for D (6 bases). Germline lookup yields CDR1 GTSNPN and CDR2 SVGIG (reference sequence). V shed 3 bases and J shed 2 bases, with 8 bases lying between them. The CDR3 is 14 residues long.

The chain recombines TRBV21-1 with TRBJ1-2. TRBV21-1 is given as a pseudogene. The CDR3 runs to 18 residues. CDR3 bases: TGTGCCAGCAGCAAAGCCCGGACGGAGGGAAGAGGTAACTATGGCTACACCTTC. It encodes CASSKARTEGRGNYGYTF.

This clone occurred many times. This rearrangement joins TRBV4-2 to TRBJ1-2; D unclear. Trimming pared 5 bases from V and 1 base from J, leaving 11 bases between. Germline CDR1 reads LGHNA; CDR2 reads YNFKEQ. The length of the CDR3 is 14 residues. CDR3 amino acids: CASSDTWVNYGYTF. CDR3 nucleotides: TGTGCCAGCAGCGACACGTGGGTTAACTATGGCTACACCTTC.

This sequence joins TRBV6-6 and TRBJ1-2; 7 nucleotides match TRBD1. Per the germline V gene, CDR1 is MNHNY and CDR2 is SVGAGI (reference sequence). Unmatched junction bases numbered 7, after V lost 1 base and J lost 8 bases. The CDR3 runs 14 residues. The CDR3 is CASSYFRTGEGYTF. Here the CDR3 DNA reads TGTGCCAGCAGTTACTTCCGAACAGGGGAAGGCTACACCTTC.

About this clone: Additional DNA sequences in this sample encode the identical CDR3. The chain combines TRBV7-2 with TRBJ1-1; D not resolved. The V gene lost 1 base and the J gene lost 1 base, with 4 bases spanning the gap. Germline loops: CDR1 SGHTA, CDR2 FQGNSA. This CDR3 is 13 amino acids long. CDR3 nucleotides: TGTGCCAGCAGCTTAGGACAGAACACTGAAGCTTTCTTT. Protein product: CASSLGQNTEAFF.

This chain connects TRBV19 to TRBJ2-7, with 7 bases that match TRBD1. Germline V gene lookup returns CDR1 LNHDA and CDR2 SQIVND (reference sequence). This CDR3 contains 14 residues. V shed 9 bases and J 4 bases; nucleotides not matched to a gene: 12. The CDR3 region is CASKPGQNQYEQYF. For the CDR3, the DNA is TGTGCCAGCAAACCGGGACAGAATCAATACGAGCAGTACTTC.

V and J are TRBV13 and TRBJ1-1, with 7 bases that match TRBD1. The V segment lost 2 bases and the J segment 0 bases; nucleotides outside the gene matches: 6. This CDR3 has 16 amino acids. CDR1 and CDR2 from the germline V gene are PRHDT and FYEKMQ (reference sequence). In DNA form, the CDR3 reads TGTGCCAGCAGCTTAAGGACAGGACCAATGAACACTGAAGCTTTCTTT. It encodes CASSLRTGPMNTEAFF.

The rearrangement links TRBV6-5 to TRBJ1-6; no reliable D call. Trimming shortened V by 2 bases and J by 9 bases, and 14 bases separated the two germline ends. Germline CDR1 and CDR2: MNHEY and SVGAGI. This CDR3 has 15 amino acids. The CDR3 protein is CASSYDTAEASPLHF. Here the CDR3 DNA reads TGTGCCAGCAGTTACGACACAGCCGAAGCTTCACCCCTCCACTTT.